A single sample gave rise to the 17 T cell receptor beta chains below, sequenced in a study of monozygotic twins with inflammatory bowel disease. TCRdb re-analyzed the 5' RACE reads; it lists each CDR3 protein once, without DNA. The sample totals around 200,000 distinct CDR3 sequences; its top ten clones hold around 1.5%. Material for sequencing was blood. These TCRs come from a human donor with ulcerative colitis or Crohn's disease, or a healthy co-twin of an affected twin (not recorded which).

The chain combines TRBV5-1 with TRBJ2-5. There are 13 residues in the CDR3. Germline V gives CDR1 SGHRS, CDR2 YFSETQ. The CDR3 sequence: CASSLDGQETQYF.

V is TRBV7-9 and J is TRBJ2-5; with no DNA, the TCRdb D assignment of TRBD2 cannot be verified. This CDR3 region has 14 residues. Germline V gene lookup returns CDR1 SEHNR and CDR2 FQNEAQ (reference sequence). CDR3 in amino acids: CASSLGANQETQYF.

V gene TRBV7-2 combines with J gene TRBJ2-1. CDR3 length equals 15 residues. CDR1 is SGHTA and CDR2 is FQGNSA in the germline V gene. The CDR3 reads CASNPVGVGYNEQFF.

This chain connects TRBV18 to TRBJ2-6; TCRdb indicates TRBD2, and absent DNA this call remains unverified. The CDR3 is made up of 15 amino acids. The germline CDR1 and CDR2 sequences are KGHSH and LQKENI. The CDR3 loop is CASSPALIRANVLTF.

The V gene is TRBV19, the J gene TRBJ1-1; without DNA, the TCRdb call of TRBD1 cannot be checked. Per germline, CDR1 LNHDA and CDR2 SQIVND (reference sequence). The CDR3 has 14 amino acids. CDR3 region: CASTMGDTGTEAFF.

The chain carries TRBV5-1 and TRBJ2-7; TCRdb proposes TRBD1, but this gene call is untestable without DNA. The CDR3 loop spans 17 amino acids. CDR1 and CDR2 from the germline V gene are SGHRS and YFSETQ. The CDR3 loop is CASSLASLGQGAYEQYF. Full variable domain (missing parts from reference TRBV5-1 and TRBJ2-7): KAGVTQTPRYLIKTRGQQVTLSCSPISGHRSVSWYQQTPGQGLQFLFEYFSETQRNKGNFPGRFSGRQFSNSRSEMNVSTLELGDSALYLCASSLASLGQGAYEQYFGPGTRLTVT.

The chain is built from TRBV27 and TRBJ1-1; there is no DNA to check the TCRdb D call of TRBD1. This CDR3 spans 16 amino acids. Germline CDR1 is MNHEY and CDR2 is SMNVEV (reference sequence). The CDR3 loop reads CASRIEQASEMAEAFF.

The genes are TRBV9 and TRBJ1-6; TCRdb names TRBD1, which stays unverified in the absence of DNA. Germline V gene lookup returns CDR1 SGDLS and CDR2 YYNGEE. The CDR3 has 14 amino acids. The CDR3: CASSAPGNNSPLHF.

The V and J genes are TRBV27 and TRBJ1-1. Per the germline V gene, CDR1 is MNHEY and CDR2 is SMNVEV (reference sequence). This CDR3 is built from 13 residues. The CDR3 sequence: CTSSRMEDTEAFF.

The V call is TRBV20-1, the J call TRBJ1-6; the D call of TRBD1 rests on TCRdb alone, since no DNA is present to check it. CDR3 size: 13 residues. Per germline, CDR1 DFQATT and CDR2 SNEGSKA (reference sequence). CDR3 loop: CSARTGGYSPLHF.

The chain combines TRBV27 with TRBJ2-7. CDR3 length: 14 amino acids. CDR1 and CDR2 from the germline V gene are MNHEY and SMNVEV (reference sequence). The CDR3 sequence: CASSLTRSGYEQYF.

CDR3 protein: CASSQAPINIGKTYGYTF. The genes are TRBV4-1 and TRBJ1-2. The germline V gene encodes CDR1 MGHRA and CDR2 YSYEKL. The CDR3 is 18 residues long.

This rearrangement joins TRBV7-2 to TRBJ2-3; no DNA is available, so the TRBD2 call from TCRdb remains unchecked. The CDR3 runs 16 residues. From germline, CDR1 is SGHTA and CDR2 FQGNSA. CDR3 amino acids: CASSSWTSGVTDTQYF.

The chain combines TRBV5-1 with TRBJ1-4; TCRdb lists TRBD1, though no DNA is available to test this call. CDR1 and CDR2 from the germline V gene are SGHRS and YFSETQ. CDR3 length: 18 residues. CDR3 protein: CASRTNPGGDTTNEKLFF.

The chain carries TRBV4-2 and TRBJ1-1; TCRdb gives TRBD1 as the D gene, but with no DNA this cannot be confirmed. The CDR3 covers 16 residues. Germline V lookup: CDR1 LGHNA, CDR2 YNFKEQ. CDR3 residues: CASSQETGPMNTEAFF.

V is TRBV7-6 and J is TRBJ2-5; TCRdb designates TRBD1, a call that cannot be tested without DNA. CDR1 is SGHVS, CDR2 FNYEAQ, per germline. The CDR3 totals 16 residues. This chain's CDR3 is CASSYNPGQGTETQYF.

This chain connects TRBV11-3 to TRBJ2-5; TCRdb's D call, TRBD1, is unchecked because there is no DNA. The germline CDR1 and CDR2 sequences are SGHNT and YENEEA. CDR3 length equals 17 residues. CDR3 amino acids: CASSQGQGYDGQETQYF.